This T cell receptor beta chain was sequenced during a study of blood T cell repertoires in COVID-19 (dated by TCRdb to the early 2020s). Study-level background: Collaborator samples came from the United States, Italy and Spain and covered acute and convalescent phases of COVID-19. The prospective study material was composed of cDNA or gDNA derived from T cells, B-cell-depleted T cells, or PBMCs. The dataset comprised deeply sampled blood TCRbeta repertoires from subjects exposed to, actively infected with, or recovered from COVID-19. The repertoires were released in a freely available public database meant as a resource for research on the immune response to SARS-CoV-2. The samples were drawn from two sources: the first 160 participants of the ongoing ImmuneRACE study, and over 950 subjects contributed by 6 global collaborators. The sample metadata nearly always contained a de-identified subject ID, COVID-19 status, age in years and sex. HLA class I and class II types, where available, came from metadata supplied by the sample provider rather than from assay-based typing.

Collaborating institutions collected whole blood in K2EDTA tubes following their own protocols. Collaborator samples were shipped for TCRbeta analysis as frozen whole blood, isolated PBMCs, or DNA extracted from either sample type. A word on this clone: Its antigen is still unknown. There are no base qualities to consult, and no much larger clone falls within one base.

The study at large found these results: How much clinical and demographic metadata was included differed by source and by participant, and the metadata was provided uncurated.

CDR1 and CDR2 are read off the germline V gene as ENHRY and SYGVKD. The germline ends are 13 bases apart after V is trimmed by 2 bases and J by 11 bases. Reading from cysteine to phenylalanine, the CDR3 counts 12 amino acids. Just CDR3 DNA is preserved here, 36 bases in frame from base 1. TCRbeta CDR3 regions were amplified from genomic DNA by means of the immunoSEQ Assay, a bias-controlled multiplex PCR. In the original analysis: Nucleated cell counts per sample were estimated from amplification of reference gene primers within the assay. Sequence reads were collapsed and filtered to measure the absolute abundance of every unique TCRbeta CDR3 rearrangement. For each sample, productive Simpson clonality was calculated as the square root of Simpson's diversity index across productive rearrangements. TCRdb took this table from immuneACCESS and kept in-frame rearrangements with V and J called. Such tables lack part of the clones; where checked against another copy, unresolved V genes explain under half of the gap, and the rest is unexplained. The V and J calls and clone size come from that table; D and trimming were worked out from the DNA. This sample has a few hundred thousand clones in its table, and less than 90% of those were observed once. The top ten clonotypes cover around 1.6% of the sample.

Here the chain combines TRBV10-3 and TRBJ2-7; a weak D assignment points to TRBD1 (5 bases agree). This clonotype was sampled from a man aged 65 to 85 with acute or convalescent COVID-19. The sample was peripheral blood. The encoded CDR3 is CAISEEAGKEYF. The nucleotides read TGTGCCATCAGTGAGGAGGCAGGGAAGGAGTACTTC.